One T cell receptor (beta chain) is described in this entry. The antigen is not known. Relative to the germline gene, one junction end is altered; a read error may explain this. This record belongs to a study of cytomegalovirus exposure and HLA in healthy donors. Study observations and caveats: There were some public TCRs occurring in many donors, but most TCR sequences were rare. Investigators reported around 150 TCR beta chains as tied to cytomegalovirus. There were a few CMV-associated chains whose specificity for CMV antigens was confirmed in vitro. Subsequent analysis of the 120 or so validation repertoires found a tendency for first-cohort TCR clusters to co-occur.

Measured with immunoSEQ multiplex PCR; TCRdb has only the in-frame clones, and not every one. The data hold 200,000 to 250,000 clones, with approximately 86% observed a single time. The CDR3 length is 15 residues. The germline CDR1 and CDR2 sequences are SSHAT and FNYEAQ (reference sequence). This chain joins TRBV7-7 and TRBJ2-1; possibly TRBD2 for D (6 bases). This sequence was found in a young woman in good health and CMV-seronegative. Sequencing input: PBMCs. DNA of the CDR3: TGTGCTAGCAGCTTAACGGGAGCCGCCTACAATGAGCAGTTCTTC. Its translation: CASSLTGAAYNEQFF.